A selection of T cell receptor beta chains follows, all from one sample in a study of vaccination and CD4 T cells after COVID-19. These receptors have no known antigen. Each CDR3 protein is one row after TCRdb ran MiXCR on the PCR reads. Of 20,000 to 25,000 distinct CDR3 sequences in the sample, less than 35% were seen once. The input for sequencing was CD4+ T cells from blood, cultured in vitro, taken about 7 months after SARS-CoV-2 vaccination. The receptor set was obtained from a human donor who had recovered from COVID-19. CDR3s include the opening cysteine and the closing phenylalanine or tryptophan. A D gene is named only where the DNA matches it firmly. For some rows the clone size is stated as once, few or many, or as a class when expanded; others skip it.

D gene | clone size | J gene | V gene | CDR3 length | CDR3 DNA | CDR3 protein
TRBD1 | NA | TRBJ2-7 | TRBV2 | 15 | TGTGCCAGCAGTGCCCAGGGGGCCATATCCTACGAGCAGTACTTC | CASSAQGAISYEQYF
NA | NA | TRBJ1-2 | TRBV6-2/TRBV6-3 | 15 | TGTGCCAGCAGCCCTCGAACTAACAGGGACTCCGGCTACACCTTC | CASSPRTNRDSGYTF
NA | once | TRBJ1-1 | TRBV6-5 | 11 | TGTGCCAGCAGTTACAGGGCTGAAGCTTTCTTT | CASSYRAEAFF
TRBD2 | few | TRBJ2-7 | TRBV29-1 | 16 | TGCAGCGTTAGTTGGACTAGCGGGAGGGCCCTCTACGAGCAGTACTTC | CSVSWTSGRALYEQYF
NA | once | TRBJ1-5 | TRBV4-2 | 17 | TGTGCCAGCAGCCAAGAGTCCTTGGCGGGCAGGGATCAGCCCCAGCATTTT | CASSQESLAGRDQPQHF
NA | once | TRBJ1-1 | TRBV25-1 | 14 | TGTGCCAGCAGTAATCAGCCCGTGAACACTGAAGCTTTCTTT | CASSNQPVNTEAFF
NA | NA | TRBJ1-5 | TRBV12-3/TRBV12-4 | 15 | TGTGCCAGCAGTTTTACAGGGATGGTGCATCAGCCCCAGCATTTT | CASSFTGMVHQPQHF
NA | few | TRBJ2-7 | TRBV6-1 | 13 | TGTGCCAGCAGTCCGAGACCTGCCTACGAGCAGTACTTC | CASSPRPAYEQYF
NA | NA | TRBJ2-7 | TRBV5-3 | 14 | TGTGCCAGAAGCTTATGGACCCAGGGGCCCGAGCAGTACTTC | CARSLWTQGPEQYF
NA | NA | TRBJ1-2 | TRBV6-1 | 15 | TGTGCCAGCAGTCAGTCTAGGGGGACACCCTATGGCTACACCTTC | CASSQSRGTPYGYTF
TRBD1 | NA | TRBJ2-7 | TRBV5-4 | 13 | TGTGCCAGCAGCTTGGGGGGGACAGGGTTCCAGTACTTC | CASSLGGTGFQYF
NA | NA | TRBJ1-2 | TRBV6-1 | 13 | TGTGCCAGCCCCGACGGCGGTCGGGATGGCTACACCTTC | CASPDGGRDGYTF
NA | NA | TRBJ1-5 | TRBV29-1 | 18 | TGCAGCGTTGAAGATCGTTGGAGGGTTGAAGAATGCAATCAGCCCCAGCATTTT | CSVEDRWRVEECNQPQHF
TRBD2 | NA | TRBJ2-5 | TRBV7-9 | 14 | TGTGCCAGCGTGCCGGGACTAGCTCTGGAGACCCAGTACTTC | CASVPGLALETQYF
TRBD1 | NA | TRBJ1-2 | TRBV20-1 | 12 | TGCAGTGCTGACAGGGTTAACTATGGCTACACCTTC | CSADRVNYGYTF
TRBD1 | few | TRBJ1-2 | TRBV20-1 | 12 | TGCAGTGCAAGGTCAGGGGGGGAAGGCTACACCTTC | CSARSGGEGYTF
NA | NA | TRBJ2-5 | TRBV5-1 | 14 | TGCGCCAGCAGCCCTAAACAGTGGTCAGAGACCCAGTACTTC | CASSPKQWSETQYF
TRBD2 | NA | TRBJ2-1 | TRBV7-2 | 18 | TGTGCCAGCAGCTCCGGGACTAGCGGAGCTAGCTCCTACAATGAGCAGTTCTTC | CASSSGTSGASSYNEQFF
TRBD2 | NA | TRBJ2-3 | TRBV6-1 | 15 | TGTGCCAGCAGTACCGCGGCGGGGGGCACAGATACGCAGTATTTT | CASSTAAGGTDTQYF
NA | NA | TRBJ1-1 | TRBV12-3/TRBV12-4 | 13 | TGTGCCAGCAGTACAGGGTATGACACTGAAGCTTTCTTT | CASSTGYDTEAFF
TRBD2 | NA | TRBJ2-5 | TRBV5-4 | 16 | TGTGCCAGCAGCTCGGGGACTAGCGGATACTCTAGCGCCCAGTACTTC | CASSSGTSGYSSAQYF
NA | NA | TRBJ2-1 | TRBV4-3 | 13 | TGCGCCAGCAGCCAAGAACTGAGGGATGAGCAGTTCTTC | CASSQELRDEQFF
NA | NA | TRBJ2-6 | TRBV7-6 | 13 | TGTGCCAGCAGCTTGTCAGGGGCCAACGTCCCGACTTTC | CASSLSGANVPTF
NA | medium-sized | TRBJ1-1 | TRBV20-1 | 14 | TGCAGTGCTAGAGTTATAAGGGTCCCTACTCAAGCTTTCTTT | CSARVIRVPTQAFF
NA | few | TRBJ2-7 | TRBV27 | 14 | TGTGCCAGCAGTTTATCGAGAGCGAACTACGAGCAGTACTTC | CASSLSRANYEQYF
NA | NA | TRBJ1-2 | TRBV11-3 | 14 | TGTGCCAGCAGCTTAGTATCCGGGGACTATGGCTACACCTTC | CASSLVSGDYGYTF
TRBD1 | few | TRBJ1-2 | TRBV20-1 | 15 | TGCAGTGCTAGAGACAGGGGGTGGTGGATCTATGGCTACACCTTC | CSARDRGWWIYGYTF